The 3 T cell receptor beta chains given below trace back to one sample, sequenced in a study of blood T cell repertoires in COVID-19. Here immunoSEQ multiplex PCR was the method, and the copy in TCRdb shows in-frame clones only, minus some. This sample has about 200,000 clones, with just over 85% found just once. Sequencing input: PBMCs or T cells enriched from blood (not recorded which). The source of these receptors is a woman aged 40 to 55 with acute COVID-19.

The chain has TRBV27 and TRBJ2-1; 10 positions agree with TRBD2. Trimming removed 6 bases from V and 5 bases from J; junction bases left unmatched: 7. Germline CDR1 MNHEY, CDR2 SMNVEV (reference sequence). There are 15 residues in the CDR3. The CDR3 loop reads CASRRTSGDNNEQFF. CDR3 in DNA: TGTGCCAGCAGACGGACTAGCGGAGACAACAATGAGCAGTTCTTC.

The rearrangement links TRBV7-2 to TRBJ1-1, with TRBD1 matching over 8 bases. The CDR3 consists of 15 residues. Losses at the gene ends were 6 bases for V and 2 bases for J; bases not matched to a gene: 8. Germline CDR1 reads SGHTA; CDR2 reads FQGNSA. CDR3 nucleotide sequence: TGTGCCAGCAGACCCCGGACAGGGCCCAACACTGAAGCTTTCTTT. Its translation is CASRPRTGPNTEAFF.

This chain connects TRBV28 to TRBJ2-3, with D tentatively TRBD2 (6 bases). The CDR3 extends over 17 amino acids. Trimming took off 3 bases at V and 1 base at J, with 17 bases between the two ends. The V gene's germline CDR1 is MDHEN and CDR2 SYDVKM. CDR3 coding DNA: TGTGCCAGCAGTTTGGTGGGAGGTGGGCAGGGCACAGATACGCAGTATTTT. As protein: CASSLVGGGQGTDTQYF.